The rows below give T cell receptor beta chains drawn from one sample of a study of PD-1 blockade in classical Hodgkin lymphoma. Sequencing used immunoSEQ multiplex PCR; TCRdb keeps in-frame clones, though not all of them. The table includes approximately 52,000 clones, approximately 89% detected once. The input for sequencing was peripheral blood mononuclear cells (PBMCs), taken before the fourth cycle of nivolumab. These receptors all come from a human donor with classical Hodgkin lymphoma. The CDR3 runs from the conserved cysteine through the conserved F or W. Each record gives: J gene, D gene, V gene, clone size, CDR3 DNA, CDR3 protein. A D gene is named only where the DNA matches it firmly. Clone size is given for some rows only: seen once, a few or many times, or a class if the clone is expanded.

>TRBJ2-2|.|TRBV5-1|.
TGCGCCAGCAGCTTCCTTACAGGGAGTGTTAGGCCCGGGGAGCTGTTTTTT
CASSFLTGSVRPGELFF
>TRBJ1-1|.|TRBV6-6|few
TGTGCCAGCACCTCGTTGTACACTGAAGCTTTCTTT
CASTSLYTEAFF
>TRBJ2-7|.|TRBV7-2|.
TGTGCCAGCAGCCCCCTCGTTTGGGCGCGGAACGAGCAGTACTTC
CASSPLVWARNEQYF
>TRBJ1-6|.|TRBV28|.
TGTGCCAGCAGTTTAAGCAATTCACCCCTCCACTTT
CASSLSNSPLHF
>TRBJ2-5|TRBD2|TRBV28|.
TGTGCCAGCAGTCTCGGGACTAGCGGGGTGCAAGAGACCCAGTACTTC
CASSLGTSGVQETQYF
>TRBJ2-1|TRBD1|TRBV7-2|.
TGTGCCAGCAGCTCTCAGGGGGCCCTCGATGAGCAGTTCTTC
CASSSQGALDEQFF
>TRBJ2-7|.|TRBV10-3|.
TGTGCCATCAGTGAACAGAGCTACGAGCAGTACTTC
CAISEQSYEQYF
>TRBJ2-3|TRBD1|TRBV6-5|once
TGTGCCAGCAGTGCCCGACAGGGGAACACAGATACGCAGTATTTT
CASSARQGNTDTQYF
>TRBJ2-5|.|TRBV5-1|.
TGCGCCAGCAGTCTTCCCGGACCATCTGAGACCCAGTACTTC
CASSLPGPSETQYF
>TRBJ2-7|TRBD1|TRBV19|.
TGTGCCAGTAGTACCCACTACAGGGGCCTCTACGAGCAGTACTTC
CASSTHYRGLYEQYF
>TRBJ1-1|.|TRBV4-1|few
TGCGCCAGCAGCCAAGATATGGGTTTGCGCACTGAAGCTTTCTTT
CASSQDMGLRTEAFF
>TRBJ2-7|.|TRBV5-1|.
TGCGCCAGCAGCTTGGGGACACCCTCCTACGAGCAGTACTTC
CASSLGTPSYEQYF
>TRBJ2-7|TRBD2|TRBV2|.
TGTGCCAGCAGGTACGGGCGGGAGGCCGAGCAGTACTTC
CASRYGREAEQYF
>TRBJ2-6|.|TRBV6-4|.
TGTGCCAGCAGCGAGGACAACGCTGGGGCCAACGTCCTGACTTTC
CASSEDNAGANVLTF
>TRBJ2-1|.|TRBV7-7|.
TGTGCCAGCAGCTTAGGGCTAGGGAATGAGCAGTTCTTC
CASSLGLGNEQFF
>TRBJ2-5|.|TRBV27|.
TGTGCCAGCAGTCCGCTTACAGGGCGAGAGACCCAGTACTTC
CASSPLTGRETQYF
>TRBJ2-1|TRBD1|TRBV7-2|.
TGTGCCAGCAGCTTTACCGGGACAGTCTACAATGAGCAGTTCTTC
CASSFTGTVYNEQFF
>TRBJ2-7|.|TRBV19|.
TGTGCCAGTAGTATGACCAAAACCTACGAGCAGTACTTC
CASSMTKTYEQYF